The clone carrying this T cell receptor (beta chain) was detected ten times or more. The sample holds other DNA sequences that translate to the same CDR3. The sample originates from a study of shared clonotypes between healthy human individuals. Study overall: The cohort had a couple of women and three men, ages 18 to 49.

The junction had 10 bases not matched to a gene; V was cut back by 2 bases and J by 10 bases. Germline values: CDR1 SGHAT, CDR2 FQNNGV. There are 15 residues in the CDR3. The authors' processing: Junction-only sequences without quality scores came from ImmunoSEQ, so filtering differed. Clones were sequenced by immunoSEQ multiplex PCR, and TCRdb holds only the in-frame ones, with some missing. The V and J calls and the clone size are those of that table, but D and trimming were determined from the DNA. In the table there are 470,000 or so clones, around 85% of which are singletons. The sequenced sample was PBMCs. The chain uses TRBV11-2 and TRBJ1-4, with TRBD1 identical over 7 bases. The sequence was obtained from a woman aged 40 to 49 in good health. Some clones in this sample may be carry-over from other donors' samples. The CDR3 DNA is TGTGCCAGCAGCTTATCGGGGGGCCAGGGGGGAAAACTGTTTTTT. This gives the protein CASSLSGGQGGKLFF.